This TCR beta chain was recorded in a study of blood T cell repertoires in COVID-19 (dated by TCRdb to 2019 to 2021). General notes on the study: Collaborator samples came from the United States, Italy and Spain and covered acute and convalescent phases of COVID-19. The prospective study material was composed of cDNA or gDNA derived from T cells, B-cell-depleted T cells, or PBMCs. Deeply sampled blood TCRbeta repertoires from subjects exposed to, actively infected with, or recovered from COVID-19 were included in the dataset. The repertoires were released in a freely available public database intended as a resource for research on the immune response to SARS-CoV-2. Samples came from the ongoing ImmuneRACE study (first 160 participants) plus 1,254 subjects from 6 global collaborators. Nearly every sample came with metadata listing a de-identified subject ID, COVID-19 status, age in years and sex. HLA class I and class II types, where available, came from metadata supplied by the sample provider rather than from assay-based typing.

With regard to this clone: Its specific antigen is unknown. One base away there is no much larger clone; base qualities are not given.

General study outcomes and caveats: Clinical and demographic metadata were provided uncurated, with the amount varying by source and participant.

TCRbeta CDR3 regions were amplified from genomic DNA using the immunoSEQ Assay, a bias-controlled multiplex PCR. In the source study's methods: Nucleated cell counts per sample were estimated from amplification of reference gene primers within the assay. To quantify the absolute abundance of each unique TCRbeta CDR3 rearrangement, sequence reads were collapsed and filtered. Productive Simpson clonality was computed per sample as the square root of Simpson's diversity index over productive rearrangements. In its TCRdb copy, this immuneACCESS table keeps in-frame sequences only and misses some clones. Where compared with another copy, unresolved V genes explain less than half of these, and the others have no known cause. That table is the source of V, J and clone size, and D and trimming were worked out from the DNA. The sample has over 200,000 clones on record, 65% to 90% of them singletons. The ten largest account for approximately 5% of the sample.

Each collaborating institution followed its own protocols to collect whole blood in K2EDTA tubes. For TCRbeta analysis, collaborators shipped samples in one of three forms: frozen whole blood, isolated PBMCs, or DNA extracted from either of those sample types. CDR1 and CDR2, looked up from the germline V gene, are MNHNS and SASEGT. Here V drops 2 bases and J drops 5 bases, and the junction holds 7 bases not matched to any gene. Reading from cysteine to phenylalanine, the CDR3 counts 15 amino acids. Just CDR3 DNA is preserved here, 45 bases in frame from base 1. Here the chain combines TRBV6-1 and TRBJ1-1, with 8 junctional bases fitting TRBD1. The origin of this receptor is a human donor in a cohort sampled during active COVID-19. The sequenced sample was peripheral blood. The CDR3 protein is CASSEYQGAWTEAFF. The nucleotide sequence is TGTGCCAGCAGTGAATATCAGGGGGCATGGACTGAAGCTTTCTTT.